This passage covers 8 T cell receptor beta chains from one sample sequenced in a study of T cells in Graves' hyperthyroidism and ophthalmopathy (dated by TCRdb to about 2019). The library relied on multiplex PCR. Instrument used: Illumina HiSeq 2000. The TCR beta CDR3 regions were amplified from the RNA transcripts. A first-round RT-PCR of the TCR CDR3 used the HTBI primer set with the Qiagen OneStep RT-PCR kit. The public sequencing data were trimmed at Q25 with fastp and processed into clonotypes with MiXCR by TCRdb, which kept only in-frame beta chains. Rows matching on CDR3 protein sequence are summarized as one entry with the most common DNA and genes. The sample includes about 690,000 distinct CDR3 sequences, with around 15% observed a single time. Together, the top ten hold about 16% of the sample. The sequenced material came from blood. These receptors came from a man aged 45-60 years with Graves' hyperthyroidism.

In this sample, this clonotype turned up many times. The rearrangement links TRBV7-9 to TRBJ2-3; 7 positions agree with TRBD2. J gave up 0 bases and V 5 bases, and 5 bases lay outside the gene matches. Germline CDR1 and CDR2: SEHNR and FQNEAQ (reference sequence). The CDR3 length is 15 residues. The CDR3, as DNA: TGTGCCAGCAGCGCCACTAGCGAGAGCACAGATACGCAGTATTTT. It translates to CASSATSESTDTQYF.

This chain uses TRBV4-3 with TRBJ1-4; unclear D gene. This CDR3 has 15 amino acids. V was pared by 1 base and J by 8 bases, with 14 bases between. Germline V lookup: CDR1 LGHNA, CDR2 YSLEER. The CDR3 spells CASSQVLAVAEKLFF. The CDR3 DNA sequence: TGCGCCAGCAGCCAAGTACTGGCAGTAGCCGAAAAACTGTTTTTT.

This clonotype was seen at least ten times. CDR3 region: CASSPHDGTDTQYF. The DNA for the CDR3 is TGTGCCAGCAGCCCCCACGACGGCACAGATACGCAGTATTTT. V usage is TRBV6-2 or TRBV6-3 and J usage is TRBJ2-3, with no clear D. Trimming cost V 6 bases and J 1 base, with 11 bases left between them. This CDR3 has 14 amino acids. Germline-derived CDR1 and CDR2 are MNHEY and SVGEGT.

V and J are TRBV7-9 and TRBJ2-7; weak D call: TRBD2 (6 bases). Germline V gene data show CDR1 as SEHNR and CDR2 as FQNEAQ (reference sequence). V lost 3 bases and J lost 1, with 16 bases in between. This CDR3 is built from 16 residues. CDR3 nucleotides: TGTGCCAGCAGCTTCTTGACCCTCGGGAGATCCTACGAGCAGTACTTC. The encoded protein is CASSFLTLGRSYEQYF.

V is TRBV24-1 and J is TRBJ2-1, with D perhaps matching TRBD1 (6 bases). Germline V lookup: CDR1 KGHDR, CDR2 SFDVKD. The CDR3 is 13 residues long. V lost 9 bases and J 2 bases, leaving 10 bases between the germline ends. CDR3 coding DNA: TGTGCCACCGCCGGGACACCCTACAATGAGCAGTTCTTC. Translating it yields CATAGTPYNEQFF.

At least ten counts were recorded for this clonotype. The CDR3 region has the DNA TGCAGCGTTGTAGCCCGGGGCGGGTACAATGAGCAGTTCTTC. Its translation: CSVVARGGYNEQFF. The chain combines TRBV29-1 with TRBJ2-1; D is tentatively TRBD1 or TRBD2 (5 bases each). This CDR3 region has 14 residues. The germline CDR1 and CDR2 sequences are SQVTM and ANQGSEA. V dropped 4 bases and J dropped 4 bases, with 14 bases sitting between them.

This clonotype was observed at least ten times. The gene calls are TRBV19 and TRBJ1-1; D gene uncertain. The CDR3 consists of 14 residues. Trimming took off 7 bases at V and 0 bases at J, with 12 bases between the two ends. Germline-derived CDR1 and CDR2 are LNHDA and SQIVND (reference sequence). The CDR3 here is CASTYVDMNTEAFF. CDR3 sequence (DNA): TGTGCCAGTACATACGTAGACATGAACACTGAAGCTTTCTTT. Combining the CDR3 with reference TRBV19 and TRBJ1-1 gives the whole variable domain DGGITQSPKYLFRKEGQNVTLSCEQNLNHDAMYWYRQDPGQGLRLIYYSQIVNDFQKGDIAEGYSVSREKKESFPLTVTSAQKNPTAFYLCASTYVDMNTEAFFGQGTRLTVV.

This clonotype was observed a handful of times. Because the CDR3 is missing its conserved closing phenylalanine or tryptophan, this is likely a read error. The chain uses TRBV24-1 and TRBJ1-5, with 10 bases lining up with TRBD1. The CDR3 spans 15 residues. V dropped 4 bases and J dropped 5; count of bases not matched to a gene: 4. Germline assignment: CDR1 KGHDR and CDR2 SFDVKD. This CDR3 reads CATSDPTGGDQPQHS. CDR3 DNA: TGTGCCACCAGTGACCCGACAGGGGGCGATCAGCCCCAGCATTCT.